The rows below give T cell receptor beta chains drawn from one sample of a study of CD8 T cells in Susac syndrome. In TCRdb, the immunoSEQ multiplex PCR reads were re-called with MiXCR into one record per CDR3 protein. The sample records 150,000 to 250,000 distinct CDR3 sequences, 90% to 95% being singletons. Sequences were obtained from CD4+ T cells from PBMCs. These receptors all come from a human donor with multiple sclerosis. Both conserved end residues are part of each CDR3. Each record gives: V gene, clone size, D gene, J gene, CDR3 DNA, CDR3 protein. The D gene is left open where the match is weak. Only some rows state a clone size, as once, few, many or a class for expanded clones.

>TRBV5-1|NA|TRBD2|TRBJ2-7
TGCGCCAGCAGCTGGGGACTAGCGGACGACTACGAGCAGTACTTC
CASSWGLADDYEQYF
>TRBV4-1|NA|NA|TRBJ1-2
TGCGCCAGCAGCCAAGATCCACAGGTTGGGGTCTATGGCTACACCTTC
CASSQDPQVGVYGYTF
>TRBV27|NA|TRBD1|TRBJ2-7
TGTGCCAGCAGTCCATTGGGTTTAGACAGGGACTACGAGCAGTACTTC
CASSPLGLDRDYEQYF
>TRBV6-6|NA|NA|TRBJ1-5
TGTGCCAGCAGTTACTCGGGGGCCGGGCAGCCCCAGCATTTT
CASSYSGAGQPQHF
>TRBV27|NA|NA|TRBJ2-2
TGTGCCAGCAGTCACGCCGGGATTACCGGGGAGCTGTTTTTT
CASSHAGITGELFF
>TRBV20-1|NA|NA|TRBJ1-2
TGCAGTGCAGGGGGAGGGGCCGGAAACTATGGCTACACCTTC
CSAGGGAGNYGYTF
>TRBV3-1|NA|NA|TRBJ2-7
TGTGCCAGCAGCCAAGAGCCGAACGAGCAGTACTTC
CASSQEPNEQYF
>TRBV27|NA|NA|TRBJ2-7
TGTGCCAGCAGTTTATCAGGCAGGGTCTTCTCCTACGAGCAGTACTTC
CASSLSGRVFSYEQYF
>TRBV4-1|once|TRBD1|TRBJ1-6
TGCGCCAGCAGCCTCGGACAGGGAGGAGATTATAATTCACCCCTCCACTTT
CASSLGQGGDYNSPLHF
>TRBV7-3|NA|NA|TRBJ2-5
TGTGCCAGCAGCCCGACCCGCGGGCCCAGGGGAGAGACCCAGTACTTC
CASSPTRGPRGETQYF
>TRBV29-1|NA|NA|TRBJ2-6
TGCAGCGTTGCACCCTACTCTGGGGCCAACGTCCTGACTTTC
CSVAPYSGANVLTF
>TRBV3-1|NA|NA|TRBJ2-1
TGTGCCAGCAGCCAAGCAGGAACCTACAATGAGCAGTTCTTC
CASSQAGTYNEQFF
>TRBV5-1|NA|TRBD1|TRBJ1-1
TGCGCCAGCAGCTGGGGACAGGATGAAGCTTTCTTT
CASSWGQDEAFF
>TRBV2|NA|TRBD2|TRBJ2-7
TGTGCCAGAGGGGCGGGAGCATACGAGCAGTACTTC
CARGAGAYEQYF
>TRBV5-1|NA|TRBD1|TRBJ2-5
TGCGCCAGCGGAGGGGGGACAGGGAGGAGGGAGACCCAGTACTTC
CASGGGTGRRETQYF
>TRBV12-3/TRBV12-4|NA|TRBD1|TRBJ2-1
TGTGCCAGCAGTTTAGGGCAGGGGGCGAATGAGCAGTTCTTC
CASSLGQGANEQFF
>TRBV12-3/TRBV12-4|NA|TRBD1|TRBJ2-7
TGTGCCAGCAGTCCCTTCTCGGACAGGTGGTCCCTACGAGGACAGTACTTC
CASSPFSDRWSLRGQYF
>TRBV18|NA|NA|TRBJ2-1
TGTGCCAGCTCACCACCGACACAGGATGAGCAGTTCTTC
CASSPPTQDEQFF
>TRBV3-1|NA|NA|TRBJ1-6
TGTGCCAGCAGCCAAGATGTCAGGACACCCCTCCACTTT
CASSQDVRTPLHF
>TRBV29-1|NA|TRBD2|TRBJ2-5
TGCAGCTTGGGGGGGGAGACCCAGTACTTC
CSLGGETQYF
>TRBV27|NA|TRBD1|TRBJ2-3
TGTGCCAGCAGTTTAATGGGACAGGTGGCCACAGATACGCAGTATTTT
CASSLMGQVATDTQYF
>TRBV11-2|NA|NA|TRBJ2-3
TGTGCCAGCAGCTCATATAGCGGATTCACAGATACGCAGTATTTT
CASSSYSGFTDTQYF
>TRBV7-9|NA|NA|TRBJ2-5
TGTGCCAGCAGCCCTACCGGGACTGGCGCCGGGACCCAGTACTTC
CASSPTGTGAGTQYF
>TRBV6-1|NA|NA|TRBJ2-7
TGTGCCAGTGGGGACTACGAGCAGTACTTC
CASGDYEQYF
>TRBV30|NA|NA|TRBJ1-5
TGTGCCTGGAGTCTGAGTTATAGCAATCAGCCCCAGCATTTT
CAWSLSYSNQPQHF
>TRBV9|NA|TRBD2|TRBJ2-7
TGTGCCAGCAGCGTAGGACTAGCGCCTTACGAGCAGTACTTC
CASSVGLAPYEQYF
>TRBV30|NA|NA|TRBJ1-5
TGTGCCGGGACCGATGGACCATACCAGCCCCAGCATTTT
CAGTDGPYQPQHF
>TRBV19|NA|NA|TRBJ2-3
TGTGCCAGTAGGTGGGCATCTAGCACAGATACGCAGTATTTT
CASRWASSTDTQYF
>TRBV30|NA|TRBD1|TRBJ2-7
TGTGCCGTGAAGGGACAGGGGTACAACGAGCAGTACTTC
CAVKGQGYNEQYF
>TRBV4-1|NA|TRBD1|TRBJ1-6
TGCGCCAGCAGCCTCTCCGGCGGGGACAGCGGGGGGACCTATAATTCACCCCTCCACTTT
CASSLSGGDSGGTYNSPLHF
>TRBV19|NA|NA|TRBJ2-1
TGTGCCAGTAGAAAAGCGGGTACCTACAATGAGCAGTTCTTC
CASRKAGTYNEQFF
>TRBV5-1|NA|NA|TRBJ1-2
TGCGCCAGCAGCTTGGCCGGGGAAGATCCTGGCTACACCTTC
CASSLAGEDPGYTF
>TRBV29-1|NA|TRBD1|TRBJ1-6
TGCAGCGCCGATAGAGGACAGGGGCTAAATTCACCCCTCCACTTT
CSADRGQGLNSPLHF
>TRBV11-2|NA|NA|TRBJ2-2
TGTGCCAGCAGCTTAGGTGGTCCGAACACCGGGGAGCTGTTTTTT
CASSLGGPNTGELFF
>TRBV24-1|NA|NA|TRBJ2-5
TGTGCCACCAGTGACGGACTACCCCCTGAAACCCAGTACTTC
CATSDGLPPETQYF
>TRBV30|once|TRBD2|TRBJ2-1
TGTGCCTGGAGCGCGACTAGCGGGCAGTTCTTC
CAWSATSGQFF
>TRBV4-1|NA|TRBD1|TRBJ1-5
TGCGCCAGCAGCCCGGGACAGGGGACCGACTTGAATCAGCCCCAGCATTTT
CASSPGQGTDLNQPQHF
>TRBV28|once|NA|TRBJ1-2
TGTGCCAGCAGAGCCCTTCACTATGGCTACACCTTC
CASRALHYGYTF
>TRBV2|NA|NA|TRBJ2-1
TGTGCCTGCGGGACAGACTACAATGAGCAGTTCTTC
CACGTDYNEQFF
>TRBV30|few|TRBD1|TRBJ1-2
TGTGCCTGGAGTAGGGGGCGGCTGAATGGCTACACCTTC
CAWSRGRLNGYTF
>TRBV29-1|NA|NA|TRBJ1-1
TGCAGCGTGATGACAGGAATGAACACTGAAGCTTTCTTT
CSVMTGMNTEAFF
>TRBV15|once|TRBD2|TRBJ2-1
TGTGCCACCAGCAGAGGAGAGGGACTATATCTCAATGAGCAGTTCTTC
CATSRGEGLYLNEQFF
>TRBV3-1|NA|NA|TRBJ2-1
TGTGCCAGCAGCCACCCAGGACTGAACAATGAGCAGTTCTTC
CASSHPGLNNEQFF
>TRBV7-3|NA|NA|TRBJ1-5
TGTGCCAGCAGCTTAACTCGCTCGGAGCCCCAGCATTTT
CASSLTRSEPQHF